Listed here are 6 T cell receptor beta chains from one sample, sequenced in a study of cytomegalovirus exposure and HLA in healthy donors. PCR primers comprised 60 Vbeta and 13 Jbeta primers. Sequenced by immunoSEQ multiplex PCR; TCRdb stores in-frame clones only, minus some. The table records around 130,000 clones, around four fifths of them present only once. Sequenced: PBMCs. The receptors originated from a woman between 40 and 55 years old in good health and CMV-seropositive.

On this clone itself: The same CDR3 can be traced to other DNA sequences in this sample. The rearrangement uses TRBV7-2 and TRBJ2-5, with TRBD2 matching over 12 bases. Germline trimming cut 1 base from V and 2 bases from J; bases unmatched to any gene: 2. This CDR3 has 16 amino acids. CDR1 is SGHTA and CDR2 is FQGNSA in the germline V gene. CDR3 sequence reads: CASSLGLAGGQETQYF. The CDR3 nucleotides are TGTGCCAGCAGCTTAGGTCTAGCGGGGGGGCAAGAGACCCAGTACTTC. Variable domain in full (rest from reference TRBV7-2 and TRBJ2-5): GAGVSQSPSNKVTEKGKDVELRCDPISGHTALYWYRQSLGQGLEFLIYFQGNSAPDKSGLPSDRFSAERTGGSVSTLTIQRTQQEDSAVYLCASSLGLAGGQETQYFGPGTRLLVL.

This clone turned up a few times. The chain is built from TRBV9 and TRBJ2-6; 15 nucleotides agree with TRBD2. Germline lookup yields CDR1 SGDLS and CDR2 YYNGEE. The CDR3 is 21 residues long. With 0 bases clipped from V and 0 bases from J, the junction kept 7 bases outside the gene matches. The CDR3 here is CASSVGGLAGGSSSGANVLTF. CDR3 in DNA: TGTGCCAGCAGCGTAGGAGGACTAGCGGGAGGGTCTAGCTCTGGGGCCAACGTCCTGACTTTC.

This clone was seen a few times. This chain uses TRBV30 with TRBJ1-3; TRBD1 agrees at 7 bases. The V gene's germline CDR1 is GTSNPN and CDR2 SVGIG (reference sequence). Losses at the gene ends were 2 bases for V and 3 bases for J; bases not matched to a gene: 7. The CDR3 contains 15 residues. The CDR3 loop reads CAWSSGTAGGNTIYF. CDR3 nucleotide sequence: TGTGCCTGGAGTTCCGGGACAGCGGGTGGAAACACCATATATTTT. The full variable domain, in which reference TRBV30 and TRBJ1-3 provide the parts outside the CDR3, is SQTIHQWPATLVQPVGSPLSLECTVEGTSNPNLYWYRQAAGRGLQLLFYSVGIGQISSEVPQNLSASRPQDRQFILSSKKLLLSDSGFYLCAWSSGTAGGNTIYFGEGSWLTVV.

CDR3 nucleotides: TGTGCCAGCAGCGACTCCTGGACAGGGGCGAGCTCTGGAAACACCATATATTTT. Protein product: CASSDSWTGASSGNTIYF. J is TRBJ1-3 and V is TRBV9; 9 bases are a match to TRBD1. The CDR3 contains 18 residues. Germline V CDR1 and CDR2: SGDLS, YYNGEE. The V and J ends lost 3 bases and 0 bases, in that order; junction bases with no gene match: 10.

The genes are TRBV7-3 and TRBJ2-3; TRBD2 matches at 9 bases. Germline V lookup: CDR1 SGHTA, CDR2 FQGTGA. CDR3 length equals 16 residues. Germline trimming cut 5 bases from V and 9 bases from J; bases unmatched to any gene: 15. CDR3 in DNA: TGTGCCAGCAGCCCTGGGGCTAGCGGGAATATCGGCACGCAGTATTTT. It codes for CASSPGASGNIGTQYF.

This chain joins TRBV10-1 and TRBJ2-4; D might be TRBD1 (5 bases). V lost 11 bases to trimming and J lost 2 bases, with 13 bases between them. CDR3 size: 13 residues. Germline V lookup: CDR1 WNHNN, CDR2 SYGVQD (reference sequence). This CDR3 reads CAGARLPKNIQYF. The DNA of the CDR3 is TGCGCCGGGGCTCGGCTCCCCAAAAACATTCAGTACTTC.